This T cell receptor beta chain derives from a study of blood T cell repertoires in COVID-19. Profiling relied on immunoSEQ multiplex PCR, and the TCRdb table lists in-frame clones only, not all of them. The table shows approximately 200,000 clones, with 80% to 85% occurring only once. Patients of the Seattle cohort, enrolled during active infection, were followed longitudinally. The specimen was peripheral blood. The receptor's source is a woman of 80 years or more with COVID-19, enrolled during active disease.

CDR3 sequence reads: CASSTAGGRGYTF. As DNA, the CDR3 is TGCGCCAGCAGCACGGCAGGGGGAAGGGGCTACACCTTC. The rearrangement joins TRBV5-1 to TRBJ1-2; TRBD1 aligns across 7 bases. Germline V lookup: CDR1 SGHRS, CDR2 YFSETQ. With 4 bases clipped from V and 8 bases from J, the junction kept 8 bases outside the gene matches. This CDR3 has 13 residues.